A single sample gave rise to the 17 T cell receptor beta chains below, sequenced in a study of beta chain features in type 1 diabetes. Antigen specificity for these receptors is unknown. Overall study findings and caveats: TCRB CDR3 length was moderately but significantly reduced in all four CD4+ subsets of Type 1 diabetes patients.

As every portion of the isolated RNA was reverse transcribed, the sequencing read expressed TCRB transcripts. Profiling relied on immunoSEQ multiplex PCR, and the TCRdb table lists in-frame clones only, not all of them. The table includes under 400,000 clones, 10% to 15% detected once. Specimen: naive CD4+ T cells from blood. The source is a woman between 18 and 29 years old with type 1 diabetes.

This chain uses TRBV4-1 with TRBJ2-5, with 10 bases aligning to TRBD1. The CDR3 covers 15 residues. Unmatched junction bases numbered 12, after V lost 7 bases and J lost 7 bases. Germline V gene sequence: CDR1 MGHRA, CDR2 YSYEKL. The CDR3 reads CASNSGTGASGTQYF. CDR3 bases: TGCGCCAGCAACAGCGGGACAGGGGCTTCTGGGACCCAGTACTTC.

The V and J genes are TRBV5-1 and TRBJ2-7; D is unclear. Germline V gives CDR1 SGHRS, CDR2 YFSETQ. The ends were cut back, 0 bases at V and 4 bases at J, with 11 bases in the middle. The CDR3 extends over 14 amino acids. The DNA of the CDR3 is TGCGCCAGCAGCTTGGCCTTTCAGGTATACGAGCAGTACTTC. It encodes CASSLAFQVYEQYF.

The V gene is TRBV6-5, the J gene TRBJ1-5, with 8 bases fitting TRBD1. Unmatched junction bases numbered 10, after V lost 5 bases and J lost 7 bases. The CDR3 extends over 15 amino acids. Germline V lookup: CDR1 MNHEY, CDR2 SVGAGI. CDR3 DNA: TGTGCCAGCAGTGCAACAGGGACAGGACGGCAGCCCCAGCATTTT. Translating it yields CASSATGTGRQPQHF.

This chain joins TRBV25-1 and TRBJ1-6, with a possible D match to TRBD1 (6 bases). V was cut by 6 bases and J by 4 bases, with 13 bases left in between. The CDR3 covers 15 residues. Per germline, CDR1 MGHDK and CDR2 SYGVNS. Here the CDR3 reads CASRPGHAYNSPLHF. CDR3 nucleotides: TGTGCCAGCAGGCCGGGACACGCATATAATTCACCCCTCCACTTT.

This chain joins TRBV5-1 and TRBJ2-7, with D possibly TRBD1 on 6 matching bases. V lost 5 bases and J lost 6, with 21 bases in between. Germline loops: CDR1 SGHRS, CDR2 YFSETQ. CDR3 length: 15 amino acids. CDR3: CASSMSIQGGGEQYF. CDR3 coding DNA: TGCGCCAGCAGTATGTCAATACAGGGTGGAGGCGAGCAGTACTTC.

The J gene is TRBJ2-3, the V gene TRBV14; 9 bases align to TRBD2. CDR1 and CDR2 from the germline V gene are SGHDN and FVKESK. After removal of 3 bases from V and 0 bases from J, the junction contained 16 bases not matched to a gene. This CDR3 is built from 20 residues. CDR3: CASSHPLGAGGPTSTDTQYF. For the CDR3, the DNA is TGTGCCAGCAGCCACCCTCTGGGAGCGGGGGGCCCAACTAGCACAGATACGCAGTATTTT.

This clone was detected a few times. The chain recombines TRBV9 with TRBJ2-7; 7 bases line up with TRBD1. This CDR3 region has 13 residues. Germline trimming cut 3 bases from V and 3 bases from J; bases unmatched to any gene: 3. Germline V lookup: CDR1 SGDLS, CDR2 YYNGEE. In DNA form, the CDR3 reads TGTGCCAGCAGCGGACAGGGCCGCTACGAGCAGTACTTC. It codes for CASSGQGRYEQYF.

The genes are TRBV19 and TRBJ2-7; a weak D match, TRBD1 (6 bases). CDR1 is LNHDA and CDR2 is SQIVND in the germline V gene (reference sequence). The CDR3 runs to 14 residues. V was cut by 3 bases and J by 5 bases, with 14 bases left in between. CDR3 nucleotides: TGTGCCAGTAGTATTGATAGGGCAGGGGACGAGCAGTACTTC. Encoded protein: CASSIDRAGDEQYF.

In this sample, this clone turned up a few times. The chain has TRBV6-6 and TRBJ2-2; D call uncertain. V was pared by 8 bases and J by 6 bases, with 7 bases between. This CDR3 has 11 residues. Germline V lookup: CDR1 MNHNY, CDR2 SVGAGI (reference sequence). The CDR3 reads CASGHSGELFF. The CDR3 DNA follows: TGTGCCAGCGGCCATTCCGGGGAGCTGTTTTTT.

CDR3 nucleotide sequence: TGTGCCAGCAGCGCCTGGCAACAGCGGGGGTACAATGAGCAGTTCTTC. It translates to CASSAWQQRGYNEQFF. V is TRBV9 and J is TRBJ2-1; TRBD2 matches at 8 bases. This CDR3 has 16 residues. The trim removed 3 bases at V and 4 bases at J, leaving 9 bases unmatched. Germline values: CDR1 SGDLS, CDR2 YYNGEE.

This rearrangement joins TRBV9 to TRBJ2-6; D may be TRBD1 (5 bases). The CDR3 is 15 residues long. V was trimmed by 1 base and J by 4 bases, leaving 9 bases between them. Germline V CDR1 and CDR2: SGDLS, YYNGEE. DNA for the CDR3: TGTGCCAGCAGCGTAAGGGGTACCGGGGCCAACGTCCTGACTTTC. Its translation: CASSVRGTGANVLTF.

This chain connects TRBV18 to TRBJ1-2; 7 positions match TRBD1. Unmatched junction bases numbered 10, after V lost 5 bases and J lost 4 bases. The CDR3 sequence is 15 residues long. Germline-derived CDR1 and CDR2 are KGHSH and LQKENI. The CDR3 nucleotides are TGTGCCAGCTCATTAACCACAGGGGTTGGCTATGGCTACACCTTC. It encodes CASSLTTGVGYGYTF.

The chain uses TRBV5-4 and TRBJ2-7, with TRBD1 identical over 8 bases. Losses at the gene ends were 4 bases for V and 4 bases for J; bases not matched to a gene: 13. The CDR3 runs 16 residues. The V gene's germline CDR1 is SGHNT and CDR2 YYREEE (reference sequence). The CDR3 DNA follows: TGTGCCAGCAGCCAAGAGGCAGGGGGCGTTTTGTACGAGCAGTACTTC. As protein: CASSQEAGGVLYEQYF.

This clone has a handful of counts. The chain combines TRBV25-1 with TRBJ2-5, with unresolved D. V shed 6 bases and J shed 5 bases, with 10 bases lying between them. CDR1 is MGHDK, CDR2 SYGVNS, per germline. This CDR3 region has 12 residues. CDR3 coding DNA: TGTGCCAGCAGACAGTTAAGGGAGACCCAGTACTTC. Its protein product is CASRQLRETQYF.

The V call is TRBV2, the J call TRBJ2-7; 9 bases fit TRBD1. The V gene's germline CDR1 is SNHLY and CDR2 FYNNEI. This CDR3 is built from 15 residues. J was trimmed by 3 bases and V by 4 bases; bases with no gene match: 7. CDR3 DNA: TGTGCCAGCAGTGGACTGACAGGGGGTCTCTACGAGCAGTACTTC. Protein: CASSGLTGGLYEQYF.

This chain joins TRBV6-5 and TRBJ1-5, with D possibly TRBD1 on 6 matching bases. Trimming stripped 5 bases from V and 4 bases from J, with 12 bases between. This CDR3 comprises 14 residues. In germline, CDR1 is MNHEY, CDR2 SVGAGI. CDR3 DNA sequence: TGTGCCAGCAGTACCCTCCAGGGGAATCAGCCCCAGCATTTT. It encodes CASSTLQGNQPQHF.

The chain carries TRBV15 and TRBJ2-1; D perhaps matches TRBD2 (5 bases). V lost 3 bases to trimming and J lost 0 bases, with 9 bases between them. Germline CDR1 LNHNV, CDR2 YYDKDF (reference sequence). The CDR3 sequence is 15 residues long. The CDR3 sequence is CATSRRAPSYNEQFF. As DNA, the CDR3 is TGTGCCACCAGCAGGAGGGCTCCCTCCTACAATGAGCAGTTCTTC.